One and the same sample provided the 12 T cell receptor beta chains below, sequenced in a study of regulatory T cells in long-lasting Graves disease. Time point indicated: newly diagnosed GD, antithyroid drugs for less than 3 months. PBMCs provided the RNA from which the TCR library was made. Library construction for TCR beta used iRepertoire HTBI primers and Arm-PCR of CDR3 regions. Via MiXCR, TCRdb re-called the multiplex PCR reads, giving one row per CDR3 protein. Seen here are about 450,000 distinct CDR3 sequences, roughly 15% observed once, and the top ten hold approximately 19%. These same data were also listed under a study on T cells in Graves' hyperthyroidism and ophthalmopathy.

Specimen: peripheral blood mononuclear cells (PBMCs), collected at new diagnosis, from a patient treated with antithyroid drugs. The receptors shown here come from a woman aged 50 to 65 with Graves disease.

In this sample, this clonotype turned up a few times. DNA of the CDR3: TGTGCCAGCAGTTCTGGGACTAGCGGGAGATCCCATGAGCAGTTCTTC. Its translation is CASSSGTSGRSHEQFF. The chain carries TRBV7-9 and TRBJ2-1; the match to TRBD2 covers 14 bases. The V gene's germline CDR1 is SEHNR and CDR2 FQNEAQ (reference sequence). This CDR3 has 16 amino acids. Unmatched junction bases numbered 9, after V lost 6 bases and J lost 8 bases. The full variable domain, completed using reference TRBV7-9 and TRBJ2-1, is DTGVSQNPRHKITKRGQNVTFRCDPISEHNRLYWYRQTLGQGPEFLTYFQNEAQLEKSRLLSDRFSAERPKGSFSTLEIQRTEQGDSAMYLCASSSGTSGRSHEQFFGPGTRLTVL.

Comments on this clonotype: One end of the junction is discordant with germline, which a read error may explain. The chain employs TRBV20-1 and TRBJ2-7; 10 bases agree with TRBD1. The CDR3 sequence is 17 residues long. Germline assignment: CDR1 DFQATT and CDR2 SNEGSKA (reference sequence). CDR3 loop: CSARLPPGQGIVYELYF. CDR3 sequence (DNA): TGCAGTGCTAGACTCCCCCCGGGACAGGGGATTGTATACGAGCTGTACTTC.

This clonotype occurred a few times. CDR3 DNA sequence: TGCGCCAGCAGCCAATGGTACCAGGCGAACGAGCAGTACTTC. The encoded protein is CASSQWYQANEQYF. The chain employs TRBV4-1 and TRBJ2-7; D remains ambiguous. The CDR3 extends over 14 amino acids. V lost 2 bases and J lost 5, with 13 bases in between. CDR1 MGHRA and CDR2 YSYEKL come from the germline V gene.

This clonotype was found a few times. The chain joins TRBV7-9 to TRBJ2-7; D remains ambiguous. Looked up from germline, CDR1 is SEHNR and CDR2 is FQNEAQ (reference sequence). The V end lost 1 base, the J end lost 0 bases, and 13 bases lay between the germline ends. The CDR3 has 16 amino acids. The CDR3 loop reads CASSLVPEAGSYEQYF. CDR3 bases: TGTGCCAGCAGCTTAGTGCCCGAGGCAGGCTCCTACGAGCAGTACTTC.

This sequence joins TRBV20-1 and TRBJ2-4; D is possibly TRBD1 (6 bases). V dropped 0 bases and J dropped 8 bases, with 20 bases sitting between them. The CDR3 is made up of 16 amino acids. Germline values: CDR1 DFQATT, CDR2 SNEGSKA (reference sequence). This chain's CDR3 is CSARDPGRQDSHIQYF. CDR3 bases: TGCAGTGCTAGAGATCCAGGCAGACAGGATAGTCACATTCAGTACTTC.

The rearrangement uses TRBV3-1 and TRBJ2-7; 7 bases are a match to TRBD1. V was clipped by 2 bases and J by 4 bases; unmatched bases: 5. The CDR3 covers 14 residues. Germline CDR1 LGHDT, CDR2 YNNKEL (reference sequence). The CDR3 is CASSQLQGRYEQYF. In DNA form, the CDR3 reads TGTGCCAGCAGCCAACTACAGGGGAGATACGAGCAGTACTTC.

This clonotype has ten or more counts. The V call is TRBV28, the J call TRBJ2-1; TRBD2 matches at 12 bases. With 1 base clipped from V and 0 bases from J, the junction kept 7 bases outside the gene matches. This CDR3 has 19 amino acids. The germline gives CDR1 MDHEN, CDR2 SYDVKM. The CDR3 is CASSLSPTTSGSSYNEQFF. The CDR3 DNA is TGTGCCAGCAGTTTATCCCCAACGACTAGCGGGAGCTCCTACAATGAGCAGTTCTTC. The full variable domain, completed using reference TRBV28 and TRBJ2-1, is DVKVTQSSRYLVKRTGEKVFLECVQDMDHENMFWYRQDPGLGLRLIYFSYDVKMKEKGDIPEGYSVSREKKERFSLILESASTNQTSMYLCASSLSPTTSGSSYNEQFFGPGTRLTVL.

This clonotype was observed at least ten times. The rearrangement uses TRBV7-9 and TRBJ2-5; 10 positions agree with TRBD2. Germline CDR1 reads SEHNR; CDR2 reads FQNEAQ (reference sequence). CDR3 length equals 16 residues. J was trimmed by 5 bases and V by 1 base; bases with no gene match: 7. This CDR3 is CASSLEALAGAETQYF. The CDR3 bases are TGTGCCAGCAGCTTAGAGGCTCTAGCGGGAGCTGAGACCCAGTACTTC.

V gene TRBV20-1 combines with J gene TRBJ2-1, with D unclear. Deletions cut 2 bases from V and 0 bases from J, with 11 bases between. CDR1 is DFQATT, CDR2 SNEGSKA, per germline (reference sequence). The CDR3 has 15 residues. The CDR3 DNA reads as TGCAGTGCTAGACGACACGGAAGCTCCTACAATGAGCAGTTCTTC. This translates into CSARRHGSSYNEQFF.

This clonotype was observed a handful of times. This rearrangement joins TRBV5-1 to TRBJ2-2; the D call may be TRBD1 or TRBD2 (6 bases each). Trimming pared 0 bases from V and 0 bases from J, leaving 15 bases between. This CDR3 is built from 18 residues. From germline, CDR1 is SGHRS and CDR2 YFSETQ. The CDR3 sequence is CASSLAGDISPNTGELFF. CDR3 in DNA: TGCGCCAGCAGCTTGGCGGGGGACATCTCTCCGAACACCGGGGAGCTGTTTTTT.

This clonotype was counted many times. V gene TRBV11-2 combines with J gene TRBJ2-7, with D possibly TRBD2 on 5 matching bases. The CDR3 length is 15 residues. V lost 5 bases and J 6 bases, leaving 20 bases between the germline ends. CDR1 and CDR2 (germline): SGHAT, FQNNGV. The CDR3 is CASSAWGGGSGEQYF. DNA for the CDR3: TGTGCCAGCAGCGCCTGGGGTGGCGGGTCTGGCGAGCAGTACTTC.

The sample holds many counts of this clonotype. This chain connects TRBV11-2 to TRBJ2-2; D is unclear. Trimming pared 2 bases from V and 3 bases from J, leaving 10 bases between. This CDR3 spans 15 amino acids. CDR1 SGHAT and CDR2 FQNNGV come from the germline V gene. The CDR3 DNA reads TGTGCCAGCAGCTTATTTGAGGATTACACCGGGGAGCTGTTTTTT. Amino acid sequence: CASSLFEDYTGELFF. The variable domain in full, completed from reference TRBV11-2 and TRBJ2-2, reads EAGVAQSPRYKIIEKRQSVAFWCNPISGHATLYWYQQILGQGPKLLIQFQNNGVVDDSQLPKDRFSAERLKGVDSTLKIQPAKLEDSAVYLCASSLFEDYTGELFFGEGSRLTVL.